This T cell receptor (beta chain) was recovered during a study of T cells in tuberculosis. Study details: T cells were selected with CD1B tetramers loaded with glucose monomycolate. Study results and caveats: Low-affinity CD1B-GMM tetramer-binding T cells may have been missed.

Sorting used thawed, overnight-rested PBMC stained with anti-CD3, a viability dye and GMM-loaded CD1B tetramer. C32 glucose monomycolate from Rhodococcus equi was loaded onto the CD1B tetramers. CD14-expressing monocytes were removed from PBMC before cryopreservation and sorting. Trimming removed 4 bases from V and 5 bases from J; junction bases left unmatched: 5. The CDR3 sequence is 16 residues long. Germline values: CDR1 SGHDT, CDR2 YYEEEE. Sequencing of TCR-alpha and TCR-beta chains was unpaired. Clones were read by immunoSEQ multiplex PCR, and TCRdb kept only the in-frame ones, dropping some. The data contain approximately 100,000 clones, approximately 91% of them singletons.

The chain combines TRBV5-6 with TRBJ2-5; 16 bases fit TRBD2. The source of this sequence is an adult woman with latent tuberculosis. Material for sequencing was CD1b-GMM tetramer-negative cells sorted from PBMCs. For the CDR3, the DNA is TGTGCCAGCAGCGCGGGACTAGCGGGGGGGATGGAGACCCAGTACTTC. Residues: CASSAGLAGGMETQYF.